Listed below are T cell receptor beta chains from one sample, sequenced in a study of cytomegalovirus exposure and HLA in healthy donors. Only in-frame clones appear in the TCRdb table, and some are missing; sequencing was by immunoSEQ multiplex PCR. In the table there are around 240,000 clones, roughly 82% of which are singletons. Sequencing used PBMCs. The source is a woman aged 40 to 55 in good health and CMV-seropositive. The CDR3 runs from the conserved cysteine through the conserved F or W. D genes are given only for firm matches. Not all rows give a size; the values are once, few, many and, for expanded clones, a class.

cdr3_aa cdr3_nt j_call clone_size v_call d_call
CASSRAGTWNGYTF TGTGCCAGCAGCCGGGCAGGGACATGGAACGGCTACACCTTC TRBJ1-2 few TRBV7-2 -
CASSPGDRNTEAFF TGTGCCAGCAGCCCGGGGGACAGGAACACTGAAGCTTTCTTT TRBJ1-1 - TRBV6-1 TRBD1
CASSLGWGREETQYF TGCGCCAGCAGCTTGGGGTGGGGGCGCGAAGAGACCCAGTACTTC TRBJ2-5 - TRBV5-1 -
CASSIAGTGVNEQYF TGTGCCAGCAGTATTGCCGGGACAGGGGTCAACGAGCAGTACTTC TRBJ2-7 - TRBV6-5 TRBD1
CASRPPAGGRNTEAFF TGTGCCAGCCGTCCCCCGGCAGGAGGCCGGAACACTGAAGCCTTCTTT TRBJ1-1 - TRBV27 -
CASSYAGAYEQYF TGTGCCAGCAGTTACGCAGGGGCCTACGAGCAGTACTTC TRBJ2-7 once TRBV6-6 -
CAWRALRETQYF TGTGCCTGGAGAGCCCTCCGGGAGACCCAGTACTTC TRBJ2-5 - TRBV30 -
CASSSVTGSYNEQFF TGTGCCAGCAGCTCGGTTACAGGTTCCTACAATGAGCAGTTCTTC TRBJ2-1 - TRBV7-6 -
CASSLTADRGSAFF TGTGCCAGCAGCTTAACTGCGGACAGGGGGTCAGCTTTCTTT TRBJ1-1 - TRBV7-9 TRBD1
CASSLTRDRVPTRTEAFF TGTGCCAGCAGCCTGACCCGGGACAGGGTCCCTACGAGGACTGAAGCTTTCTTT TRBJ1-1 - TRBV7-2 TRBD1
CASSPDSYGYTF TGTGCCAGCAGCCCGGACAGCTATGGCTACACCTTC TRBJ1-2 once TRBV7-9 -
CASSPGTGDEQYF TGTGCCAGCTCACCAGGGACAGGCGACGAGCAGTACTTC TRBJ2-7 - TRBV18 TRBD1
CASSQGLAGVVYNEQFF TGCGCCAGCAGCCAAGGACTAGCGGGAGTGGTGTACAATGAGCAGTTCTTC TRBJ2-1 once TRBV4-1 TRBD2
CASSYQTSGINNEQFF TGTGCCAGCAGTTACCAGACTAGCGGGATAAATAATGAGCAGTTCTTC TRBJ2-1 few TRBV6-6 TRBD2
CASSLVGTSSYNEQFF TGCGCCAGCAGCTTGGTGGGGACTAGCTCCTACAATGAGCAGTTCTTC TRBJ2-1 - TRBV5-1 TRBD2
CASSELRGNTEAFF TGTGCCAGCAGTGAACTCAGGGGGAACACTGAAGCTTTCTTT TRBJ1-1 - TRBV2 -
CASSYSAQMNTEAFF TGTGCCAGCAGTTACTCGGCACAGATGAACACTGAAGCTTTCTTT TRBJ1-1 once TRBV6-6 -
CASSDSAGGPYNEQFF TGTGCCAGCAGTGACTCTGCGGGAGGACCCTACAATGAGCAGTTCTTC TRBJ2-1 many TRBV6-4 TRBD2
CASSEAPWGGERSGELFF TGTGCCAGCAGTGAAGCTCCGTGGGGGGGGGAGAGATCCGGGGAGCTGTTTTTT TRBJ2-2 few TRBV2 TRBD2
CASSPGTGLLERDGYTF TGTGCCAGCAGCCCCGGGACAGGGTTATTAGAGCGGGATGGCTACACCTTC TRBJ1-2 - TRBV7-6 TRBD1
CASSPPDRVRYTF TGTGCCAGCAGCCCCCCGGACAGGGTGAGGTACACCTTC TRBJ1-2 - TRBV5-4 TRBD1
CASSATVDYGYTF TGTGCCAGCAGCGCGACAGTGGACTATGGCTACACCTTC TRBJ1-2 - TRBV9 -
CASSLQGNGGLNTEAFF TGTGCCAGCAGCCTCCAAGGGAACGGGGGGCTGAACACTGAAGCTTTCTTT TRBJ1-1 once TRBV5-5 -
CASSPGLRGTDTQYF TGTGCCAGCAGCCCAGGACTCCGTGGCACAGATACGCAGTATTTT TRBJ2-3 - TRBV11-1 -
CASSLGGPGQVANEQFF TGTGCCAGCAGCTTAGGGGGTCCGGGACAGGTCGCCAATGAGCAGTTCTTC TRBJ2-1 - TRBV7-2 TRBD1
CASSPGQGRDYGYTF TGTGCCAGCAGCCCAGGACAGGGGCGGGACTATGGCTACACCTTC TRBJ1-2 - TRBV11-3 TRBD1
CASSPFTGGTGPYEQYF TGTGCCAGCTCACCATTTACCGGGGGGACAGGGCCCTACGAGCAGTACTTC TRBJ2-7 - TRBV18 TRBD1
CASSLAPTGRSGNTIYF TGTGCCAGCAGCTTAGCGCCGACAGGCCGCTCTGGAAACACCATATATTTT TRBJ1-3 once TRBV5-4 -
CASSLVGTVTDTQYF TGTGCCAGCAGCTTAGTCGGGACAGTGACAGATACGCAGTATTTT TRBJ2-3 - TRBV7-9 TRBD1
CASSLKPEDYGYTF TGTGCCAGCAGCTTGAAACCAGAGGACTATGGCTACACCTTC TRBJ1-2 few TRBV5-6 -
CAWSFPATGGGGAFF TGTGCCTGGAGTTTTCCAGCGACAGGGGGCGGGGGGGCTTTCTTT TRBJ1-1 - TRBV30 TRBD1
CASSLSRGQRVTEAFF TGTGCCAGCAGCTTGAGCCGAGGGCAGAGAGTCACTGAAGCTTTCTTT TRBJ1-1 - TRBV11-2 -
CASSLALAGKHNEQFF TGCGCCAGCAGCTTGGCGCTAGCGGGAAAACACAATGAGCAGTTCTTC TRBJ2-1 - TRBV5-1 TRBD2
CASSQGGRPLPPTF TGCGCCAGCAGCCAAGGCGGCCGGCCCCTACCCCCCACCTTC TRBJ1-2 - TRBV4-1 -
CAGGGRQGVFYEQFF TGTGCCGGGGGCGGGCGACAGGGGGTTTTCTATGAGCAGTTCTTC TRBJ2-1 few TRBV30 TRBD1
CASSLVLAGRYEQYF TGTGCCAGCAGCTTGGTATTAGCGGGGCGCTACGAGCAGTACTTC TRBJ2-7 - TRBV5-4 TRBD2
CASSELISWGMNTEAFF TGTGCCAGCAGTGAATTGATTTCTTGGGGCATGAACACTGAAGCTTTCTTT TRBJ1-1 - TRBV25-1 -
CASSLAGYSPLHF TGCGCCAGCAGCTTGGCGGGGTATTCACCCCTCCACTTT TRBJ1-6 few TRBV5-1 -